A selection of T cell receptor beta chains follows, all from one sample in a study of cytomegalovirus exposure and HLA in healthy donors. The protocol was immunoSEQ multiplex PCR, while the TCRdb copy is restricted to in-frame clones and leaves out a portion. The repertoire holds roughly 120,000 clones, with approximately 84% as singletons. Sequencing was done on a sample of PBMCs. The source is a man aged 35-49 years in good health and CMV-seronegative. CDR3s include the opening cysteine and the closing phenylalanine or tryptophan. The D gene is left open where the match is weak. Some rows mark clone size as missing; the rest say once, few, many or name a class of expanded clone.

cdr3_aa: CASSSGRLGSEQFF
cdr3_nt: TGTGCCAGCAGCTCGGGTAGGCTAGGGAGTGAGCAGTTCTTC
cdr3_length: 14
v_call: TRBV7-3
j_call: TRBJ2-1
clone_size: NA
d_call: NA

cdr3_aa: CASSGQSYEQYF
cdr3_nt: TGTGCCAGCAGTGGACAGTCCTACGAGCAGTACTTC
cdr3_length: 12
v_call: TRBV25-1
j_call: TRBJ2-7
clone_size: NA
d_call: NA

cdr3_aa: CAWTFAQGGNYGYTF
cdr3_nt: TGTGCCTGGACCTTTGCACAGGGGGGAAACTATGGCTACACCTTC
cdr3_length: 15
v_call: TRBV30
j_call: TRBJ1-2
clone_size: NA
d_call: TRBD1

cdr3_aa: CASSPGSGTGYDEQYF
cdr3_nt: TGTGCCAGCAGCCCCGGTTCGGGGACAGGGTACGACGAGCAGTACTTC
cdr3_length: 16
v_call: TRBV7-6
j_call: TRBJ2-7
clone_size: NA
d_call: TRBD1

cdr3_aa: CASSDGRRGEKLFF
cdr3_nt: TGTGCCAGCAGTGATGGCCGTCGGGGAGAAAAACTGTTTTTT
cdr3_length: 14
v_call: TRBV2
j_call: TRBJ1-4
clone_size: NA
d_call: NA

cdr3_aa: CASSEVRQGDEKLFF
cdr3_nt: TGTGCCAGCAGTGAAGTGCGACAGGGGGACGAAAAACTGTTTTTT
cdr3_length: 15
v_call: TRBV25-1
j_call: TRBJ1-4
clone_size: NA
d_call: TRBD1

cdr3_aa: CASSVGAGNSNQPQHF
cdr3_nt: TGTGCCAGCAGCGTAGGTGCCGGTAATAGCAATCAGCCCCAGCATTTT
cdr3_length: 16
v_call: TRBV9
j_call: TRBJ1-5
clone_size: NA
d_call: NA

cdr3_aa: CASSPRGVPTNYGYTF
cdr3_nt: TGTGCCAGCAGTCCGCGGGGGGTCCCGACAAACTATGGCTACACCTTC
cdr3_length: 16
v_call: TRBV27
j_call: TRBJ1-2
clone_size: NA
d_call: NA

cdr3_aa: CSVDPTGNTEAFF
cdr3_nt: TGCAGCGTTGACCCGACAGGAAACACTGAAGCTTTCTTT
cdr3_length: 13
v_call: TRBV29-1
j_call: TRBJ1-1
clone_size: NA
d_call: NA

cdr3_aa: CASSLGGDNGYTF
cdr3_nt: TGTGCCAGCAGCTTAGGAGGGGATAATGGCTACACCTTC
cdr3_length: 13
v_call: TRBV5-4
j_call: TRBJ1-2
clone_size: NA
d_call: NA

cdr3_aa: CATSRGPNTEAFF
cdr3_nt: TGTGCCACCAGCAGAGGGCCGAACACTGAAGCTTTCTTT
cdr3_length: 13
v_call: TRBV15
j_call: TRBJ1-1
clone_size: NA
d_call: NA

cdr3_aa: CASSTVLTNEKLFF
cdr3_nt: TGTGCCAGCAGTACGGTGTTAACTAATGAAAAACTGTTTTTT
cdr3_length: 14
v_call: TRBV6-6
j_call: TRBJ1-4
clone_size: NA
d_call: NA

cdr3_aa: CASSLEGGEAFF
cdr3_nt: TGTGCCAGCTCACTTGAGGGAGGAGAAGCTTTCTTT
cdr3_length: 12
v_call: TRBV18
j_call: TRBJ1-1
clone_size: NA
d_call: NA

cdr3_aa: CASSSNPGTGSLTF
cdr3_nt: TGCGCCAGCAGCTCGAATCCCGGGACAGGGTCCCTCACCTTC
cdr3_length: 14
v_call: TRBV5-1
j_call: TRBJ1-2
clone_size: NA
d_call: TRBD1

cdr3_aa: CASSLGAGYTDTQYF
cdr3_nt: TGTGCCAGCAGTTTAGGAGCGGGGTACACAGATACGCAGTATTTT
cdr3_length: 15
v_call: TRBV27
j_call: TRBJ2-3
clone_size: NA
d_call: TRBD2

cdr3_aa: CASSFGGRLMENTEAFF
cdr3_nt: TGTGCCAGCAGCTTCGGGGGGCGGTTAATGGAGAACACTGAAGCTTTCTTT
cdr3_length: 17
v_call: TRBV5-4
j_call: TRBJ1-1
clone_size: NA
d_call: NA

cdr3_aa: CASSIAGTGDVYGYTF
cdr3_nt: TGTGCCAGTAGTATAGCCGGGACAGGGGATGTCTATGGCTACACCTTC
cdr3_length: 16
v_call: TRBV19
j_call: TRBJ1-2
clone_size: once
d_call: TRBD1

cdr3_aa: CASSSGTDDYGYTF
cdr3_nt: TGTGCCAGCAGTTCCGGGACAGATGACTATGGCTACACCTTC
cdr3_length: 14
v_call: TRBV6-5
j_call: TRBJ1-2
clone_size: NA
d_call: TRBD1

cdr3_aa: CASSEGLRGLNEKLFF
cdr3_nt: TGTGCCAGCAGTGAAGGGTTACGGGGGTTGAATGAAAAACTGTTTTTT
cdr3_length: 16
v_call: TRBV25-1
j_call: TRBJ1-4
clone_size: NA
d_call: NA

cdr3_aa: CASSTRWDSSNEKLFF
cdr3_nt: TGTGCCAGTAGTACCCGGTGGGACAGTTCTAATGAAAAACTGTTTTTT
cdr3_length: 16
v_call: TRBV19
j_call: TRBJ1-4
clone_size: NA
d_call: TRBD1

cdr3_aa: CASSLSSSGANVLTF
cdr3_nt: TGTGCCAGCAGTTTATCTTCGTCTGGGGCCAACGTCCTGACTTTC
cdr3_length: 15
v_call: TRBV27
j_call: TRBJ2-6
clone_size: NA
d_call: NA

cdr3_aa: CSVPGHITEAFF
cdr3_nt: TGCAGCGTACCGGGACATATCACTGAAGCTTTCTTT
cdr3_length: 12
v_call: TRBV29-1
j_call: TRBJ1-1
clone_size: NA
d_call: NA

cdr3_aa: CASSLPTGHLFF
cdr3_nt: TGTGCCAGCAGCTTACCGACAGGACACCTGTTTTTT
cdr3_length: 12
v_call: TRBV7-9
j_call: TRBJ1-4
clone_size: NA
d_call: NA

cdr3_aa: CASSVGLVETQYF
cdr3_nt: TGTGCCAGCAGCGTAGGACTAGTGGAGACCCAGTACTTC
cdr3_length: 13
v_call: TRBV9
j_call: TRBJ2-5
clone_size: few
d_call: NA

cdr3_aa: CASRPVPGGQPQHF
cdr3_nt: TGTGCCAGCAGGCCTGTACCCGGGGGTCAGCCCCAGCATTTT
cdr3_length: 14
v_call: TRBV6-5
j_call: TRBJ1-5
clone_size: NA
d_call: NA

cdr3_aa: CASTSTGKTGNTIYF
cdr3_nt: TGTGCCAGCACTTCGACCGGGAAAACTGGAAACACCATATATTTT
cdr3_length: 15
v_call: TRBV2
j_call: TRBJ1-3
clone_size: NA
d_call: NA

cdr3_aa: CASSPLGLAEETQYF
cdr3_nt: TGTGCCAGCTCACCACTGGGACTAGCGGAAGAGACCCAGTACTTC
cdr3_length: 15
v_call: TRBV18
j_call: TRBJ2-5
clone_size: NA
d_call: TRBD2

cdr3_aa: CASSLVGGTNYNEQFF
cdr3_nt: TGTGCCAGCAGCTTAGTGGGGGGGACGAACTACAATGAGCAGTTCTTC
cdr3_length: 16
v_call: TRBV7-6
j_call: TRBJ2-1
clone_size: once
d_call: TRBD2

cdr3_aa: CASSSTGLAGFQETQYF
cdr3_nt: TGTGCCAGCAGCTCCACCGGACTAGCGGGGTTCCAAGAGACCCAGTACTTC
cdr3_length: 17
v_call: TRBV7-9
j_call: TRBJ2-5
clone_size: NA
d_call: TRBD2

cdr3_aa: CASNPRGGNEQFF
cdr3_nt: TGTGCCAGTAACCCCCGGGGAGGCAATGAGCAGTTCTTC
cdr3_length: 13
v_call: TRBV19
j_call: TRBJ2-1
clone_size: NA
d_call: NA

cdr3_aa: CASSSQGASTEAFF
cdr3_nt: TGTGCCAGTAGTAGCCAGGGGGCTAGCACTGAAGCTTTCTTT
cdr3_length: 14
v_call: TRBV19
j_call: TRBJ1-1
clone_size: NA
d_call: TRBD1

cdr3_aa: CASSSDRGDSPLHF
cdr3_nt: TGTGCCAGCAGCTCGGACAGGGGTGATTCACCCCTCCACTTT
cdr3_length: 14
v_call: TRBV7-9
j_call: TRBJ1-6
clone_size: NA
d_call: TRBD1

cdr3_aa: CASIRSGGISNQPQHF
cdr3_nt: TGTGCCAGTATCCGTTCAGGGGGGATTAGCAATCAGCCCCAGCATTTT
cdr3_length: 16
v_call: TRBV19
j_call: TRBJ1-5
clone_size: few
d_call: TRBD1

cdr3_aa: CASSPLGTGELFF
cdr3_nt: TGTGCCAGTAGCCCGCTCGGCACCGGGGAGCTGTTTTTT
cdr3_length: 13
v_call: TRBV19
j_call: TRBJ2-2
clone_size: NA
d_call: NA

cdr3_aa: CASSPSGRGTEAFF
cdr3_nt: TGTGCCAGCAGCCCGTCGGGCAGGGGCACTGAAGCTTTCTTT
cdr3_length: 14
v_call: TRBV7-3
j_call: TRBJ1-1
clone_size: NA
d_call: NA

cdr3_aa: CASSVSGTGLEDSPLHF
cdr3_nt: TGTGCCAGCAGTGTGTCTGGGACAGGGCTTGAAGATTCACCCCTCCACTTT
cdr3_length: 17
v_call: TRBV2
j_call: TRBJ1-6
clone_size: NA
d_call: TRBD1

cdr3_aa: CASEEGGNEKLFF
cdr3_nt: TGTGCCAGCGAGGAAGGGGGCAATGAAAAACTGTTTTTT
cdr3_length: 13
v_call: TRBV6-6
j_call: TRBJ1-4
clone_size: NA
d_call: TRBD1

cdr3_aa: CASSQDRGNPYGYTF
cdr3_nt: TGCGCCAGCAGCCAAGATCGAGGGAACCCCTATGGCTACACCTTC
cdr3_length: 15
v_call: TRBV4-3
j_call: TRBJ1-2
clone_size: NA
d_call: NA

cdr3_aa: CASSFINSGTGKGTGELFF
cdr3_nt: TGTGCCAGCAGCTTCATAAATTCCGGGACAGGGAAGGGAACCGGGGAGCTGTTTTTT
cdr3_length: 19
v_call: TRBV5-6
j_call: TRBJ2-2
clone_size: few
d_call: TRBD1

cdr3_aa: CASTGSNSPLHF
cdr3_nt: TGTGCCAGCACTGGGAGTAATTCACCCCTCCACTTT
cdr3_length: 12
v_call: TRBV28
j_call: TRBJ1-6
clone_size: NA
d_call: NA

cdr3_aa: CASSQDPGGSYNEQFF
cdr3_nt: TGCGCCAGCAGCCAAGATCCAGGGGGGTCCTACAATGAGCAGTTCTTC
cdr3_length: 16
v_call: TRBV4-3
j_call: TRBJ2-1
clone_size: NA
d_call: NA

cdr3_aa: CASSEGRGSPLHF
cdr3_nt: TGTGCCAGCAGTGAGGGGAGGGGTTCACCCCTCCACTTT
cdr3_length: 13
v_call: TRBV6-1
j_call: TRBJ1-6
clone_size: NA
d_call: NA

cdr3_aa: CASSPAGLASADTQYF
cdr3_nt: TGTGCCAGCAGCCCAGCGGGACTAGCGAGCGCAGATACGCAGTATTTT
cdr3_length: 16
v_call: TRBV9
j_call: TRBJ2-3
clone_size: NA
d_call: TRBD2

cdr3_aa: CASYAGTGNTEAFF
cdr3_nt: TGCGCCAGCTACGCCGGGACAGGGAACACTGAAGCTTTCTTT
cdr3_length: 14
v_call: TRBV5-1
j_call: TRBJ1-1
clone_size: NA
d_call: TRBD1

cdr3_aa: CSVEPGQGRGGYTF
cdr3_nt: TGCAGCGTTGAACCGGGACAGGGTAGAGGTGGCTACACCTTC
cdr3_length: 14
v_call: TRBV29-1
j_call: TRBJ1-2
clone_size: NA
d_call: TRBD1

cdr3_aa: CASSQMRQEVEKLFF
cdr3_nt: TGTGCCAGCAGCCAAATGAGGCAGGAGGTTGAAAAACTGTTTTTT
cdr3_length: 15
v_call: TRBV7-9
j_call: TRBJ1-4
clone_size: once
d_call: NA

cdr3_aa: CASSVASYRGYTF
cdr3_nt: TGTGCCAGCAGCGTAGCATCCTACCGCGGCTACACCTTC
cdr3_length: 13
v_call: TRBV9
j_call: TRBJ1-2
clone_size: NA
d_call: NA

cdr3_aa: CASSTGGRQETQYF
cdr3_nt: TGCGCCAGCAGTACAGGGGGCCGGCAAGAGACCCAGTACTTC
cdr3_length: 14
v_call: TRBV5-1
j_call: TRBJ2-5
clone_size: NA
d_call: TRBD1

cdr3_aa: CASSYGTGQNTIYF
cdr3_nt: TGTGCCAGCAGTTATGGGACGGGACAAAACACCATATATTTT
cdr3_length: 14
v_call: TRBV6-5
j_call: TRBJ1-3
clone_size: NA
d_call: NA

cdr3_aa: CASSLEGARVHEQYF
cdr3_nt: TGTGCCAGCAGCTTAGAAGGCGCCAGGGTTCACGAGCAGTACTTC
cdr3_length: 15
v_call: TRBV7-2
j_call: TRBJ2-7
clone_size: NA
d_call: NA

cdr3_aa: CASSGTVSGNTIYF
cdr3_nt: TGTGCCAGCAGTGGGACAGTCTCTGGAAACACCATATATTTT
cdr3_length: 14
v_call: TRBV2
j_call: TRBJ1-3
clone_size: NA
d_call: NA

cdr3_aa: CASSLKGSYNEQFF
cdr3_nt: TGCGCCAGCAGCTTGAAGGGGTCCTACAATGAGCAGTTCTTC
cdr3_length: 14
v_call: TRBV5-1
j_call: TRBJ2-1
clone_size: few
d_call: NA